The sequence of this T cell receptor beta chain was determined in a study of technical replicates of blood from several donors. Only in-frame clones appear in the TCRdb table, and some are missing; sequencing was by immunoSEQ multiplex PCR. The sample has 60,000 to 90,000 clones; 95% to 97% are singletons. Germline V gene lookup returns CDR1 SGHDT and CDR2 YYEEEE. The CDR3 runs to 13 residues. V lost 4 bases, J lost 6 bases, and 14 bases lay in between. This clone was recorded once. The sequence was obtained from a human donor in good health. Sequenced: T cells isolated from PBMCs. The chain links TRBV5-6 to TRBJ2-7; tentatively, D is TRBD2 (5 bases). DNA for the CDR3: TGTGCCAGCAGCCCTCGACTCAGCGGCGAGCAGTACTTC. It encodes CASSPRLSGEQYF.